This TCR beta chain comes out of a study of blood T cell repertoires in COVID-19. Authors' data handling: Using reference gene primer amplification, nucleated cell counts were estimated. Assay: immunoSEQ multiplex PCR; the TCRdb copy retains only in-frame clones and omits some. V, J and clone size are those of that table, while D and trimming were read from the DNA. The profile shows over 30,000 clones, approximately 88% of them singletons. The TCR sequence derives from a man between 65 and 80 years old with active COVID-19. Sequenced input: peripheral blood.

The CDR3 DNA reads as TGTGCCAGCAGCCAAACAGGGTTCGCCTACGAGCAGTACTTC. Translated, it gives CASSQTGFAYEQYF. The J gene is TRBJ2-7, the V gene TRBV6-2 or TRBV6-3; D may be TRBD1 (6 bases). This CDR3 has 14 amino acids. The V end was cut by 6 bases, the J end by 2 bases, with 14 bases between. Germline loops: CDR1 MNHEY, CDR2 SVGEGT.